This T cell receptor beta chain was profiled in a study of cytomegalovirus exposure and HLA in healthy donors. Study findings and constraints: HLA restriction was apparent for most CMV-associated TCR beta chains in a later analysis. A later analysis appeared to link common viral pathogens to several of the most significant clusters. The authors later found HLA-associated TCR beta chains more clonally expanded than equally common others.

A multiplex PCR was run with 60 Vbeta primers and 13 Jbeta primers. Method: immunoSEQ multiplex PCR; TCRdb's copy keeps in-frame clones and lacks some. The sample comprises approximately 110,000 clones, 70% to 85% of which are singletons, and 10% to 15% rests with the top ten. With regard to this clone: Its antigen remains unidentified.

The CDR3 loop spans 14 amino acids. The V end was cut by 6 bases, the J end by 5 bases, with 16 bases between. Germline V gives CDR1 MNHNS, CDR2 SASEGT. The sequence came from a woman aged 40 to 49 in good health and CMV-seropositive. Sequenced sample: PBMCs. V gene TRBV6-1 combines with J gene TRBJ1-1; tentative D call: TRBD1 (6 bases). The CDR3 loop reads CASSQQGRMTEAFF. Written as DNA, the CDR3 is TGTGCCAGCAGCCAACAGGGCCGGATGACTGAAGCTTTCTTT.